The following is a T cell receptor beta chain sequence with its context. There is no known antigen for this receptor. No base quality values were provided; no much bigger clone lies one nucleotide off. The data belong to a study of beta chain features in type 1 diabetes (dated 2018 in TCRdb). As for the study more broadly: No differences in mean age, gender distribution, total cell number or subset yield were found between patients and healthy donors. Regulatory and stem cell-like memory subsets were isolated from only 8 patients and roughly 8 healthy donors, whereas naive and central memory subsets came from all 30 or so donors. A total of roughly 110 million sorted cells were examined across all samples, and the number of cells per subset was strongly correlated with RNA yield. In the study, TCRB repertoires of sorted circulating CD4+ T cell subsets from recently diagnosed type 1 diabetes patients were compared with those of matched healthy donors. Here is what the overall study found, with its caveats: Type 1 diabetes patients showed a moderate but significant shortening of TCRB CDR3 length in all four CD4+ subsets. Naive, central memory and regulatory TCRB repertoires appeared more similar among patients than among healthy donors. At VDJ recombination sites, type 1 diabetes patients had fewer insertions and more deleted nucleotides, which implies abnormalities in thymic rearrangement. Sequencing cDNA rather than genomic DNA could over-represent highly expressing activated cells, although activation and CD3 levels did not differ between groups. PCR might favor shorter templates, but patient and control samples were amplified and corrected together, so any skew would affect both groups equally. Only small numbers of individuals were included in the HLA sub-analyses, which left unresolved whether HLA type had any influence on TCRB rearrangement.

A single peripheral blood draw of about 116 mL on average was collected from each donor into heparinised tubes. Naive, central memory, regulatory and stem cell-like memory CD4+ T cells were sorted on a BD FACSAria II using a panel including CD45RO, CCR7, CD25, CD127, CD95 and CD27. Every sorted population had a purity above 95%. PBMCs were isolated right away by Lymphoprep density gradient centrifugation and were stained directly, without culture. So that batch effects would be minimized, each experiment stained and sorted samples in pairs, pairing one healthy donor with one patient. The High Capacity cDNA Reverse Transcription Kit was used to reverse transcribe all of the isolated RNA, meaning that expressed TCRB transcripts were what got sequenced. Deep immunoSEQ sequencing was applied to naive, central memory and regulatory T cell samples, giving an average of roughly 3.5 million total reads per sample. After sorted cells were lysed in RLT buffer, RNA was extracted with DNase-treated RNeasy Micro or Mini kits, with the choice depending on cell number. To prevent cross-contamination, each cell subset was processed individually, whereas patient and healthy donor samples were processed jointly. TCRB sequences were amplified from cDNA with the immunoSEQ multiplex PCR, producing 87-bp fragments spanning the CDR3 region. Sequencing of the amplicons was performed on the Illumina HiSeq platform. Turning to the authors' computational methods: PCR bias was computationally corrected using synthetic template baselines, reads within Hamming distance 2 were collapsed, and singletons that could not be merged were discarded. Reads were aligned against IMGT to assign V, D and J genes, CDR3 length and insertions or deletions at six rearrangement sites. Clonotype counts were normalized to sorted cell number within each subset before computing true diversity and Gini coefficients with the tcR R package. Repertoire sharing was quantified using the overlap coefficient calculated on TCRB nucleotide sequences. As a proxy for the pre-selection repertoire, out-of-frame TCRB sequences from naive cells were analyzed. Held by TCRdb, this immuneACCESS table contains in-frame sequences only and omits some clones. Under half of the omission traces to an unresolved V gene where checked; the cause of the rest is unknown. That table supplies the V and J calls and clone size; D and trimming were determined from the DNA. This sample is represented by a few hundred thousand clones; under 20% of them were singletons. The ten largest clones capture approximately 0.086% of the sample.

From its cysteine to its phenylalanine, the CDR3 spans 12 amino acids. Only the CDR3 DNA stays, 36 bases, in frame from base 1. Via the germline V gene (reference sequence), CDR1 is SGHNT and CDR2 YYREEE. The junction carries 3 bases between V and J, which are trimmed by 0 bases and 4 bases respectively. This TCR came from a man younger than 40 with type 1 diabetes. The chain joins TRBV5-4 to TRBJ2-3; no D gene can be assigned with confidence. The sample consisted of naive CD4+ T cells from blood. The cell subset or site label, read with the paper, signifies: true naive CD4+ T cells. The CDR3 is CASSLDADTQYF. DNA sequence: TGTGCCAGCAGCTTGGACGCAGATACGCAGTATTTT.